Listed here are 19 T cell receptor beta chains from one sample, sequenced in a study of cytomegalovirus exposure and HLA in healthy donors. Both 60 Vbeta primers and 13 Jbeta primers went into the PCR. Some clones are missing from TCRdb's copy, which holds only in-frame ones; the method was immunoSEQ multiplex PCR. The profile covers 130,000 to 150,000 clones, with approximately 79% appearing a single time and roughly 0.68% taken by the ten largest. Source material: PBMCs. The receptors were gathered from a male donor in good health and CMV-seronegative.

The V call is TRBV12-5, the J call TRBJ2-7, with D perhaps matching TRBD1 (5 bases). The germline gives CDR1 LGHNT, CDR2 FRNRAP. The CDR3 sequence is 13 residues long. Trimming took 6 bases from V and 4 from J, leaving 13 bases between them. The CDR3 loop is CASGEGRVYEQYF. CDR3 DNA: TGTGCTAGTGGGGAAGGCAGGGTTTACGAGCAGTACTTC. The entire variable domain, with the rest obtained from reference TRBV12-5 and TRBJ2-7, is as follows: DARVTQTPRHKVTEMGQEVTMRCQPILGHNTVFWYRQTMMQGLELLAYFRNRAPLDDSGMPKDRFSAEMPDATLATLKIQPSEPRDSAVYFCASGEGRVYEQYFGPGTRLTVT.

V and J are TRBV14 and TRBJ1-1; no clear D. The CDR3 has 13 amino acids. Germline V gene lookup returns CDR1 SGHDN and CDR2 FVKESK. The V end lost 2 bases, the J end lost 2 bases, and 6 bases lay between the germline ends. CDR3 nucleotides: TGTGCCAGCAGCCAACAGGTTAACACTGAAGCTTTCTTT. It yields the protein CASSQQVNTEAFF.

The CDR3: CASSIGGDQETQYF. The CDR3 nucleotides read TGTGCCAGTAGTATTGGGGGGGATCAAGAGACCCAGTACTTC. The chain uses TRBV19 and TRBJ2-5; 7 nucleotides line up with TRBD2. Trimming cost V 3 bases and J 2 bases; bases outside gene matches: 3. CDR3 length equals 14 residues. Germline CDR1 LNHDA, CDR2 SQIVND (reference sequence).

The V and J genes are TRBV7-9 and TRBJ2-4; 8 positions agree with TRBD1. The CDR3 covers 15 residues. Germline V lookup: CDR1 SEHNR, CDR2 FQNEAQ (reference sequence). After removal of 0 bases from V and 9 bases from J, the junction contained 7 bases not matched to a gene. The DNA of the CDR3 is TGTGCCAGCAGCTTAGCTGGGGACAGGAGCGGCATTCAGTACTTC. Protein: CASSLAGDRSGIQYF.

This clone was observed a few times. J is TRBJ2-7 and V is TRBV29-1, with TRBD1 matching over 9 bases. The CDR3 runs 15 residues. CDR1 is SQVTM and CDR2 is ANQGSEA in the germline V gene. Trimming removed 4 bases from V and 3 bases from J; junction bases left unmatched: 10. The CDR3 nucleotides read TGCAGCGTTGCAAGACGGGACAGGGACCGCTACGAGCAGTACTTC. Its translation: CSVARRDRDRYEQYF.

The chain employs TRBV7-9 and TRBJ2-3; tentatively, D is TRBD1 (6 bases). The germline V and J ends were trimmed by 3 bases and 5 bases, with 12 bases remaining between them. The CDR3 totals 14 residues. Germline-derived CDR1 and CDR2 are SEHNR and FQNEAQ (reference sequence). The CDR3 spells CASSFQSTGDTQYF. The CDR3 DNA is TGTGCCAGCAGCTTCCAGTCGACAGGAGATACGCAGTATTTT. The full variable domain, its missing parts supplied by reference TRBV7-9 and TRBJ2-3, is DTGVSQNPRHKITKRGQNVTFRCDPISEHNRLYWYRQTLGQGPEFLTYFQNEAQLEKSRLLSDRFSAERPKGSFSTLEIQRTEQGDSAMYLCASSFQSTGDTQYFGPGTRLTVL.

This chain joins TRBV18 and TRBJ2-7, with TRBD2 identical over 10 bases. Germline CDR1 is KGHSH and CDR2 is LQKENI. V shed 6 bases and J 3 bases; nucleotides not matched to a gene: 8. This CDR3 is built from 15 residues. CDR3 region: CASSAGTSELYEQYF. Written as DNA, the CDR3 is TGTGCCAGCTCGGCCGGGACTAGCGAACTCTACGAGCAGTACTTC.

This chain connects TRBV29-1 to TRBJ2-5, with 7 bases that match TRBD1. Trimming removed 7 bases from V and 5 bases from J; junction bases left unmatched: 10. CDR1 SQVTM and CDR2 ANQGSEA come from the germline V gene. The CDR3 spans 13 residues. The CDR3 sequence is CSAVTGNGETQYF. The CDR3 bases are TGCAGCGCTGTGACAGGGAATGGGGAGACCCAGTACTTC.

The DNA of the CDR3 is TGTGCCAGCAGCTTAGGCCAGGGGGCATCCTATAATTCACCCCTCCACTTT. It specifies CASSLGQGASYNSPLHF. The chain is built from TRBV7-2 and TRBJ1-6, with 8 nucleotides matching TRBD1. The V gene end was trimmed by 1 base and the J gene end by 1 base; junction bases not matched to a gene: 3. The CDR3 extends over 17 amino acids. The germline V gene has CDR1 SGHTA and CDR2 FQGNSA.

The genes are TRBV7-9 and TRBJ2-7; D not certain. V lost 4 bases and J 6 bases, leaving 16 bases between the germline ends. Germline V gene data show CDR1 as SEHNR and CDR2 as FQNEAQ (reference sequence). There are 14 residues in the CDR3. The CDR3 protein is CASSSPRHGSEQYF. CDR3 sequence (DNA): TGTGCCAGCAGCTCCCCCCGCCACGGGTCCGAGCAGTACTTC.

Turning to this clone: The junction and the germline gene differ at one end; a read error may be behind it. The rearrangement links TRBV7-2 to TRBJ2-4; tentatively, D is TRBD2 (5 bases). Germline V CDR1 and CDR2: SGHTA, FQGNSA. The CDR3 length is 16 residues. CDR3 DNA sequence: TGTGCCAGCAGCTCCAGCGGAAGAATCCAAAAAACCATTCAGTACTTC. Translating gives CASSSSGRIQKTIQYF. The whole variable domain, filled in from reference TRBV7-2 and TRBJ2-4, reads GAGVSQSPSNKVTEKGKDVELRCDPISGHTALYWYRQSLGQGLEFLIYFQGNSAPDKSGLPSDRFSAERTGGSVSTLTIQRTQQEDSAVYLCASSSSGRIQKTIQYFGAGTRLSVL.

The chain recombines TRBV7-3 with TRBJ2-1; 8 nucleotides align to TRBD2. The CDR3 runs to 15 residues. Germline assignment: CDR1 SGHTA and CDR2 FQGTGA. Losses at the gene ends were 3 bases for V and 0 bases for J; bases not matched to a gene: 1. The DNA for the CDR3 is TGTGCCAGCAGCTTCGCGGGGGGCTCCTACAATGAGCAGTTCTTC. Translated: CASSFAGGSYNEQFF. Drawing the rest from reference TRBV7-3 and TRBJ2-1, the complete variable domain is GAGVSQTPSNKVTEKGKYVELRCDPISGHTALYWYRQSLGQGPEFLIYFQGTGAADDSGLPNDRFFAVRPEGSVSTLKIQRTERGDSAVYLCASSFAGGSYNEQFFGPGTRLTVL.

The chain employs TRBV7-3 and TRBJ1-4, with D possibly matching TRBD1 (5 bases). V gave up 1 base and J gave up 8 bases, with 8 bases separating them. This CDR3 contains 13 residues. Germline lookup yields CDR1 SGHTA and CDR2 FQGTGA. The CDR3 coding sequence is TGTGCCAGCAGCTTAATGGCAGGGGAAAAACTGTTTTTT. This gives the protein CASSLMAGEKLFF. Drawing the rest from reference TRBV7-3 and TRBJ1-4, the complete variable domain is GAGVSQTPSNKVTEKGKYVELRCDPISGHTALYWYRQSLGQGPEFLIYFQGTGAADDSGLPNDRFFAVRPEGSVSTLKIQRTERGDSAVYLCASSLMAGEKLFFGSGTQLSVL.

In its sample, this clone was seen a few times. The sample holds other DNA sequences that translate to the same CDR3. The chain is built from TRBV2 and TRBJ2-7, with a weak D call TRBD1 (5 bases). V gave up 2 bases and J gave up 12 bases, with 20 bases separating them. In germline, CDR1 is SNHLY, CDR2 FYNNEI. The CDR3 is made up of 14 amino acids. This CDR3 is CASSEKLGPPYRYF. The CDR3 DNA is TGTGCCAGCAGTGAAAAGTTGGGGCCGCCCTATCGGTACTTC.

In this sample, this clone turned up a few times. The rearrangement uses TRBV5-6 and TRBJ2-3; 10 bases fit TRBD2. Germline V gives CDR1 SGHDT, CDR2 YYEEEE. The CDR3 has 16 residues. Losses at the gene ends were 2 bases for V and 2 bases for J; bases not matched to a gene: 5. CDR3 sequence: CASSFSSGGLTDTQYF. CDR3 coding DNA: TGTGCCAGCAGCTTTAGTAGCGGGGGGCTCACAGATACGCAGTATTTT.

V gene TRBV5-1 combines with J gene TRBJ1-2, with 11 nucleotides matching TRBD1. From germline, CDR1 is SGHRS and CDR2 YFSETQ. CDR3 length equals 16 residues. J gave up 2 bases and V 4 bases, and 7 bases lay outside the gene matches. CDR3 amino acids: CASSPDGTGGNYGYTF. CDR3 in DNA: TGCGCCAGCAGCCCCGACGGGACAGGGGGAAACTATGGCTACACCTTC. The full variable domain, in which reference TRBV5-1 and TRBJ1-2 provide the parts outside the CDR3, is KAGVTQTPRYLIKTRGQQVTLSCSPISGHRSVSWYQQTPGQGLQFLFEYFSETQRNKGNFPGRFSGRQFSNSRSEMNVSTLELGDSALYLCASSPDGTGGNYGYTFGSGTRLTVV.

The V and J genes are TRBV30 and TRBJ1-3; D not certain. The CDR3 has 14 amino acids. Trimming pared 3 bases from V and 0 bases from J, leaving 9 bases between. Germline V gene data show CDR1 as GTSNPN and CDR2 as SVGIG (reference sequence). In DNA, the CDR3 is TGTGCCTGGAGCATGACTCCCTCTGGAAACACCATATATTTT. Its protein product is CAWSMTPSGNTIYF.

The chain is built from TRBV9 and TRBJ1-3; 7 bases align to TRBD1. The CDR3 has 14 residues. CDR1 and CDR2 from the germline V gene are SGDLS and YYNGEE. J was trimmed by 4 bases and V by 4 bases; bases with no gene match: 5. The CDR3 region is CASSPQGLGNTIYF. The CDR3, as DNA: TGTGCCAGCAGCCCACAGGGGTTAGGAAACACCATATATTTT.

In nucleotides, the CDR3 is TGTGCCAGCAGTTACGTCCGGGGGTACGAGCAGTACTTC. Translation: CASSYVRGYEQYF. This chain uses TRBV6-5 with TRBJ2-7, with TRBD2 as a possible D gene (6 bases). The CDR3 extends over 13 amino acids. Trimming removed 2 bases at V and 4 bases at J, with 9 bases between. CDR1 is MNHEY, CDR2 SVGAGI, per germline.